The text below deals with one TCR beta chain. The antigen is unknown. Subsets obtained from CD4+ cells comprised CD45RA+ naive and CD45RA-negative memory cells. After removal of 4 bases from V and 2 bases from J, the junction contained 4 bases not matched to a gene. This CDR3 has 14 amino acids. Germline values: CDR1 SGHRS, CDR2 YFSETQ. This sample stems from a study of shared clonotypes between healthy human individuals. Study at large: Ranging from 18 to 49 in age, donors were a couple of women and a few men. Notes on the study in general: Sequencing depth was a factor that was expected to affect clonotype sharing among donors. A handful of donors showed sharing of approximately 4.7% of naive CD4 clonotypes.

Repertoires were generated with immunoSEQ multiplex PCR, while TCRdb's copy carries only in-frame clones and drops some. This sample has a few million clones, with more than 90% found just once. V gene TRBV5-1 combines with J gene TRBJ1-2; 8 nucleotides line up with TRBD1. The sample consisted of naive CD4+ T cells sorted from blood. The subset is: CD45RA+ positively selected. The clonotype comes from a young man in good health. The CDR3 here is CASSGTGENYGYTF. In DNA, the CDR3 is TGCGCCAGCAGCGGGACAGGAGAGAACTATGGCTACACCTTC.